One sample yielded the 30 T cell receptor beta chains listed below, sequenced in a study of control samples from healthy donors and cancer patients. The assay was immunoSEQ multiplex PCR, and TCRdb's table has in-frame clones only and misses some. This sample has 190,000 or so clones, with 80% to 95% found just once. Sequencing input: blood. These receptors originate from a young man in good health.

The chain uses TRBV25-1 and TRBJ2-5; either TRBD1 or TRBD2 may fit D (5 bases each). V lost 7 bases, J lost 0 bases, and 12 bases lay in between. Looked up from germline, CDR1 is MGHDK and CDR2 is SYGVNS. The CDR3 runs to 14 residues. The CDR3 nucleotides read TGTGCCAGCATCCCGGGACCGAACCAAGAGACCCAGTACTTC. Translating gives CASIPGPNQETQYF. Full variable domain (rest looked up from reference TRBV25-1 and TRBJ2-5): EADIYQTPRYLVIGTGKKITLECSQTMGHDKMYWYQQDPGMELHLIHYSYGVNSTEKGDLSSESTVSRIRTEHFPLTLESARPSHTSQYLCASIPGPNQETQYFGPGTRLLVL.

As DNA, the CDR3 is TGCGCCAGCAGCCTCCAGGGGGATCAGCCCCAGCATTTT. Its protein is CASSLQGDQPQHF. J is TRBJ1-5 and V is TRBV5-1, with TRBD1 matching over 7 bases. This CDR3 has 13 amino acids. Germline assignment: CDR1 SGHRS and CDR2 YFSETQ. The junction had 3 bases not matched to a gene; V was cut back by 4 bases and J by 5 bases.

The gene calls are TRBV29-1 and TRBJ2-5; D possibly uses TRBD1 or TRBD2 (5 bases each). Trimming stripped 5 bases from V and 1 base from J, with 11 bases between. The CDR3 totals 13 residues. The germline V gene encodes CDR1 SQVTM and CDR2 ANQGSEA. CDR3 protein: CSVKPGRQETQYF. The CDR3 DNA reads as TGCAGCGTTAAGCCGGGGCGCCAAGAGACCCAGTACTTC.

The chain carries TRBV7-3 and TRBJ1-5; D not certain. V gave up 1 base and J gave up 1 base, with 2 bases separating them. The CDR3 extends over 13 amino acids. Germline V gene lookup returns CDR1 SGHTA and CDR2 FQGTGA. The chain's CDR3 is CASSLMSNQPQHF. CDR3 DNA sequence: TGTGCCAGCAGCTTAATGAGCAATCAGCCCCAGCATTTT.

This sequence joins TRBV2 and TRBJ1-6; D is unresolved. CDR1 is SNHLY, CDR2 FYNNEI, per germline. Between the trimmed V and J ends, which lost 7 bases and 10 bases, there was a span of 14 bases. CDR3 size: 13 residues. In nucleotides, the CDR3 is TGTGCCAGCAACCCGGAGGACCGATCACCCCTCCACTTT. Translating gives CASNPEDRSPLHF.

This chain joins TRBV7-9 and TRBJ1-2; 7 nucleotides align to TRBD1. CDR3 length: 16 residues. The germline V gene encodes CDR1 SEHNR and CDR2 FQNEAQ (reference sequence). J was trimmed by 4 bases and V by 1 base; bases with no gene match: 9. In nucleotides, the CDR3 is TGTGCCAGCAGCTTAGGGGGGACAGATTTCTTCTATGGCTACACCTTC. As protein: CASSLGGTDFFYGYTF.

The chain combines TRBV27 with TRBJ1-2, with a possible D match to TRBD1 (6 bases). Per the germline V gene, CDR1 is MNHEY and CDR2 is SMNVEV (reference sequence). Trimming took off 5 bases at V and 6 bases at J, with 10 bases between the two ends. The CDR3 consists of 12 residues. The CDR3 DNA sequence: TGTGCCAGCAGTCCAACAGGGAATGGCTACACCTTC. Protein: CASSPTGNGYTF.

V usage is TRBV6-5 and J usage is TRBJ2-7, with D possibly TRBD1 on 6 matching bases. Germline CDR1 is MNHEY and CDR2 is SVGAGI. Trimming removed 2 bases at V and 3 bases at J, with 8 bases between. CDR3 length: 13 amino acids. CDR3 sequence reads: CASSYGQSYEQYF. As DNA, the CDR3 is TGTGCCAGCAGTTACGGACAGAGCTACGAGCAGTACTTC.

The CDR3 DNA is TGCGCCAGCAGCTTTAGAGGGGAAGAGACCCAGTACTTC. As protein: CASSFRGEETQYF. The chain links TRBV5-1 to TRBJ2-5; D may be TRBD1 or TRBD2 (5 bases each). Germline CDR1 SGHRS, CDR2 YFSETQ. V lost 2 bases, J lost 3 bases, and 8 bases lay in between. The CDR3 is 13 residues long.

The chain uses TRBV4-1 and TRBJ1-3, with a possible D match to TRBD1 (6 bases). This CDR3 has 14 amino acids. The V end was cut by 1 base, the J end by 5 bases, with 9 bases between. Germline values: CDR1 MGHRA, CDR2 YSYEKL. The CDR3, as DNA: TGCGCCAGCAGCCAAGTAGACAGGAGAAACACCATATATTTT. Amino acids: CASSQVDRRNTIYF.

This chain joins TRBV4-1 and TRBJ1-4, with no clear D. Germline assignment: CDR1 MGHRA and CDR2 YSYEKL. The CDR3 loop spans 16 amino acids. The ends were cut back, 0 bases at V and 5 bases at J, with 13 bases in the middle. CDR3: CASSQDRARGNEKLFF. The CDR3 DNA is TGCGCCAGCAGCCAAGACCGGGCCCGAGGGAATGAAAAACTGTTTTTT.

This chain links TRBV5-8 with TRBJ2-3, with D perhaps matching TRBD2 (6 bases). V was shortened by 4 bases and J by 5 bases, with 11 bases between the two germline ends. Germline V gene data show CDR1 as SGHTS and CDR2 as YDEGEE. The CDR3 runs 13 residues. CDR3 amino acids: CASSLISGDTQYF. The CDR3 DNA sequence: TGTGCCAGCAGCCTGATTAGCGGAGATACGCAGTATTTT. The full variable domain, its missing parts supplied by reference TRBV5-8 and TRBJ2-3, is EAGVTQSPTHLIKTRGQQATLRCSPISGHTSVYWYQQALGLGLQFLLWYDEGEERNRGNFPPRFSGRQFPNYSSELNVNALELEDSALYLCASSLISGDTQYFGPGTRLTVL.

The chain links TRBV28 to TRBJ2-7, with TRBD2 as a possible D gene (5 bases). The V and J ends lost 0 bases and 6 bases respectively, with 27 bases between them. From germline, CDR1 is MDHEN and CDR2 SYDVKM. CDR3 length equals 19 residues. CDR3 coding DNA: TGTGCCAGCAGTTTATGGGGATACCCACTAGAATTTCATCGCGGCGAGCAGTACTTC. It yields the protein CASSLWGYPLEFHRGEQYF.

This chain uses TRBV18 with TRBJ1-2, with a weak D call TRBD1 (6 bases). This CDR3 spans 14 amino acids. Trimming pared 6 bases from V and 6 bases from J, leaving 17 bases between. Germline CDR1 and CDR2: KGHSH and LQKENI. The CDR3 loop is CASSRVATGDGYTF. For the CDR3, the DNA is TGTGCCAGCTCCCGGGTGGCGACAGGCGATGGCTACACCTTC.

The genes are TRBV12-3 or TRBV12-4 and TRBJ2-1; D not certain. Trimming took 0 bases from V and 10 from J, leaving 10 bases between them. The CDR3 spans 13 residues. CDR3 DNA sequence: TGTGCCAGCAGTTTAGCGGCCAGGTTAGAGCAGTTCTTC. Translating it yields CASSLAARLEQFF.

The chain combines TRBV5-1 with TRBJ2-5, with 11 bases lining up with TRBD2. Germline V gene data show CDR1 as SGHRS and CDR2 as YFSETQ. The CDR3 length is 16 residues. V shed 1 base, J shed 1 base, and the junction held 3 bases outside the gene matches. This CDR3 is CASSLSSGGAQETQYF. CDR3 bases: TGCGCCAGCAGCTTGAGTAGCGGGGGGGCCCAAGAGACCCAGTACTTC.

The rearrangement uses TRBV7-8 and TRBJ2-2; 8 nucleotides align to TRBD1. Germline assignment: CDR1 SGHVS and CDR2 FQNEAQ. V lost 5 bases, J lost 7 bases, and 9 bases stayed unmatched. CDR3 length: 15 amino acids. The CDR3 DNA sequence: TGTGCCAGCAGCCCTAGGACAGGGTTAGTCGGGGAGCTGTTTTTT. Translation: CASSPRTGLVGELFF.

This clone was seen just once. This chain joins TRBV2 and TRBJ1-5; a possible D gene is TRBD1 (6 bases). Germline CDR1 is SNHLY and CDR2 is FYNNEI. This CDR3 has 13 residues. V lost 6 bases and J 3 bases, leaving 9 bases between the germline ends. CDR3 region: CASRRDNNQPQHF. As DNA, the CDR3 is TGTGCCAGCAGGAGGGACAACAATCAGCCCCAGCATTTT.

Only one count was recorded for this clone. The chain couples TRBV6-5 to TRBJ2-7; the match to TRBD1 covers 7 bases. With 7 bases clipped from V and 1 base from J, the junction kept 4 bases outside the gene matches. The CDR3 totals 13 residues. Germline-derived CDR1 and CDR2 are MNHEY and SVGAGI. The CDR3 DNA is TGTGCCAGCAACGACAGGGTTTCCTACGAGCAGTACTTC. Translated: CASNDRVSYEQYF.

The J gene is TRBJ2-1, the V gene TRBV9; TRBD1 might be the D (6 bases). CDR3 size: 16 residues. CDR1 is SGDLS, CDR2 YYNGEE, per germline. Trimming took 3 bases from V and 7 from J, leaving 20 bases between them. CDR3 nucleotide sequence: TGTGCCAGCAGCGCGTCCGGGACACCGATCGGGAATGAGCAGTTCTTC. Residues: CASSASGTPIGNEQFF.

This rearrangement joins TRBV2 to TRBJ2-7; 10 bases fit TRBD1. Germline CDR1 is SNHLY and CDR2 is FYNNEI. The J segment lost 4 bases and the V segment lost 5 bases, leaving 5 bases of the junction unmatched. The CDR3 sequence is 14 residues long. For the CDR3, the DNA is TGTGCCAGCAGTTCGGACAGGGGGAAATACGAGCAGTACTTC. Translating it yields CASSSDRGKYEQYF. Filled out from reference TRBV2 and TRBJ2-7, the complete variable domain reads EPEVTQTPSHQVTQMGQEVILRCVPISNHLYFYWYRQILGQKVEFLVSFYNNEISEKSEIFDDQFSVERPDGSNFTLKIRSTKLEDSAMYFCASSSDRGKYEQYFGPGTRLTVT.

This chain uses TRBV4-1 with TRBJ1-4; D is undetermined. CDR1 and CDR2 (germline): MGHRA, YSYEKL. The CDR3 spans 14 residues. Trimming cost V 4 bases and J 8 bases, with 14 bases left between them. DNA of the CDR3: TGCGCCAGCAGCCCCCCGGAAGCAGTGGAAAAACTGTTTTTT. Translated, it gives CASSPPEAVEKLFF.

The V and J genes are TRBV3-1 (or the pseudogene TRBV3-2) and TRBJ1-1; a weak D match, TRBD1 (5 bases). The V gene lost 3 bases and the J gene lost 0 bases, with 8 bases spanning the gap. CDR3 length equals 14 residues. The germline V gene encodes CDR1 LGHDT and CDR2 YNNKEL (reference sequence). This CDR3 reads CASSHDSLNTEAFF. The CDR3 DNA reads as TGTGCCAGCAGCCATGACAGCCTGAACACTGAAGCTTTCTTT.

The rearrangement uses TRBV5-8 and TRBJ1-5, with D perhaps matching TRBD1 (6 bases). The CDR3 has 14 residues. The V gene's germline CDR1 is SGHTS and CDR2 YDEGEE. Trimming left V 0 bases short and J 6 bases short, with 10 bases between. In DNA, the CDR3 is TGTGCCAGCAGCTTGGACAGGGCGGGTCAGCCCCAGCATTTT. It is translated as CASSLDRAGQPQHF.

The chain links TRBV5-4 to TRBJ1-6; 7 nucleotides line up with TRBD1. V shed 4 bases, J shed 8 bases, and the junction held 6 bases outside the gene matches. This CDR3 comprises 14 residues. Germline assignment: CDR1 SGHNT and CDR2 YYREEE (reference sequence). The CDR3 DNA reads as TGTGCCAGCAGCCCCCGGACAGGTGATTCACCCCTCCACTTT. It encodes CASSPRTGDSPLHF. The whole variable domain, filled in from reference TRBV5-4 and TRBJ1-6, reads ETGVTQSPTHLIKTRGQQVTLRCSSQSGHNTVSWYQQALGQGPQFIFQYYREEENGRGNFPPRFSGLQFPNYSSELNVNALELDDSALYLCASSPRTGDSPLHFGNGTRLTVT.

V gene TRBV27 combines with J gene TRBJ1-1, with D hard to call. Between the trimmed V and J ends, which lost 2 bases and 0 bases, there was a span of 10 bases. CDR3 length equals 15 residues. Germline CDR1 and CDR2: MNHEY and SMNVEV (reference sequence). This CDR3 reads CASSLTQTMNTEAFF. CDR3 in DNA: TGTGCCAGCAGTTTAACACAGACTATGAACACTGAAGCTTTCTTT.

The rearrangement links TRBV6-1 to TRBJ2-4; TRBD1 aligns across 10 bases. This CDR3 contains 18 residues. V lost 1 base to trimming and J lost 0 bases; unmatched junction nucleotides: 6. CDR1 is MNHNS and CDR2 is SASEGT in the germline V gene. CDR3 sequence (DNA): TGTGCCAGCAGTGAAGTAATTGGGACAGGGGAAGCCAAAAACATTCAGTACTTC. As protein: CASSEVIGTGEAKNIQYF.

The rearrangement joins TRBV5-1 to TRBJ1-2; no clear D. This CDR3 is built from 11 residues. Trimming removed 5 bases from V and 6 bases from J, with 8 bases in between. The germline CDR1 and CDR2 sequences are SGHRS and YFSETQ. The CDR3 reads CASSNADGYTF. The CDR3, as DNA: TGCGCCAGCAGTAACGCGGATGGCTACACCTTC.

The V and J genes are TRBV6-1 and TRBJ1-1, with D perhaps TRBD1 (5 bases). V lost 1 base and J lost 7, with 10 bases in between. Germline CDR1 and CDR2: MNHNS and SASEGT. CDR3 length: 13 amino acids. The CDR3 DNA reads TGTGCCAGCAGTGAAGAGGGGCAAGATGAAGCTTTCTTT. It yields the protein CASSEEGQDEAFF.

This clone appeared once. This sequence joins TRBV28 and TRBJ2-7, with D maybe TRBD1 (7 bases). The CDR3 sequence is 15 residues long. CDR1 MDHEN and CDR2 SYDVKM come from the germline V gene. V was trimmed by 6 bases and J by 3 bases, leaving 18 bases between them. The CDR3 nucleotides read TGTGCCAGCAGCCCACCCGCGGGACAGATCTACGAGCAGTACTTC. Protein: CASSPPAGQIYEQYF.